This TCR beta chain was sequenced during a study of OX40 agonist ivuxolimab in advanced cancers. The table came from immunoSEQ multiplex PCR; TCRdb's copy has only in-frame clones and leaves some out. The data show about 140,000 clones, over 75% seen once. The sample in question was CD4+ or CD8+ T cells sorted from blood, obtained in a trial of the OX40 agonist ivuxolimab. The TCR sequence derives from an adult with an advanced solid tumor such as melanoma, head and neck, liver or kidney cancer.

CDR3 region: CASGLAGGKEQFF. The CDR3 DNA is TGCGCCAGTGGACTAGCGGGAGGAAAAGAGCAGTTCTTC. The V gene is TRBV10-1, the J gene TRBJ2-1, with TRBD2 matching 14 bases. The CDR3 covers 13 residues. Per the germline V gene, CDR1 is WNHNN and CDR2 is SYGVQD (reference sequence). Germline trimming cut 9 bases from V and 10 bases from J; bases unmatched to any gene: 5.